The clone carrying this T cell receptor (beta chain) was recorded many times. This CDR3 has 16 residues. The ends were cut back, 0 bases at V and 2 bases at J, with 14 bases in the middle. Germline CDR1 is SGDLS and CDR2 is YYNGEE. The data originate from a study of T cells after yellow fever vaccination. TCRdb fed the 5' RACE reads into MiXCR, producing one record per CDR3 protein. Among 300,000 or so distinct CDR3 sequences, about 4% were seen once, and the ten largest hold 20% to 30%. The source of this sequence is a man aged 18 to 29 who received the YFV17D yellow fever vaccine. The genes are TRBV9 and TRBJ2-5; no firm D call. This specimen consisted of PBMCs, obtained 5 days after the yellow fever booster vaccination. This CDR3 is CASSVGLTPRQETQYF. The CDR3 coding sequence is TGTGCCAGCAGCGTAGGGTTGACCCCACGGCAAGAGACCCAGTACTTC.